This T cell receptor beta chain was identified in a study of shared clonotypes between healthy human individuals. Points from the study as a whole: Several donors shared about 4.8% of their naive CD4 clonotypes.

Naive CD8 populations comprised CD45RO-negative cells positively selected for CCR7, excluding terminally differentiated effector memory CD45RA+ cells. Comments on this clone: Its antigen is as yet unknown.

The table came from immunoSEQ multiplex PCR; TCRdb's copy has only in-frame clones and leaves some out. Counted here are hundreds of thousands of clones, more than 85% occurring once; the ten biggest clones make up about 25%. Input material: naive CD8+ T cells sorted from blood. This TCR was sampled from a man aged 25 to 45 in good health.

CDR3 nucleotide sequence: TGCGCCAGCAGCTCCCTGGAAGCCAGAGAGACCCAGTACTTC. Translating gives CASSSLEARETQYF. This chain joins TRBV5-1 and TRBJ2-5, with no clear D. V dropped 3 bases and J dropped 4 bases, with 13 bases sitting between them. Per the germline V gene, CDR1 is SGHRS and CDR2 is YFSETQ. This CDR3 has 14 amino acids.